The entry below gives a single T cell receptor (beta chain) sequence along with its context. Its antigen is currently unknown. The CDR3 totals 14 residues. With V trimmed by 5 bases and J by 7 bases, 8 bases remained unmatched. CDR1 is MNHEY and CDR2 is SMNVEV in the germline V gene (reference sequence). The protocol was immunoSEQ multiplex PCR, while the TCRdb copy is restricted to in-frame clones and leaves out a portion. The sample has 11,000 or so clones, around four fifths seen once; the top ten hold around 7%. This specimen comes from a study of high-grade serous ovarian cancer treatment subgroups. Study background: Each sample yielded on average approximately 7,500 unique TCR beta rearrangements from 11,000 to 15,000 reads.

Study results and caveats: Same-patient tumor repertoires overlapped at about 0.11 to 0.85; different patients barely overlapped.

Tumor samples were obtained before definitive surgery or chemotherapy. The chain couples TRBV27 to TRBJ2-5; 9 bases line up with TRBD1. The sample comprised tumor tissue. The clonotype comes from a human donor with high-grade serous ovarian cancer. The CDR3 here is CASSPTGGRATQYF. The CDR3 DNA reads as TGTGCCAGCAGTCCCACAGGGGGCAGGGCGACCCAGTACTTC.